This T cell receptor beta chain was identified in a study of human T cells and chemical hapten exposure. Study-wide findings and caveats: No change in TCRs above 1 in 1000 frequency was produced by DPC sensitization.

This CDR3 region has 15 residues. The J segment lost 6 bases and the V segment lost 5 bases, leaving 7 bases of the junction unmatched. TCRdb passed the RACE reads through MiXCR, listing each CDR3 protein once. The sample consists of 60,000 to 80,000 distinct CDR3 sequences, 25% to 40% of them appearing once. The time point here: patch test 1, 2 weeks after DPC sensitization. Treatment reported: therapeutic diphenylcyclopropenone sensitization with weekly scalp DPC. Comment on this clonotype: What it binds is unknown.

The source is a man aged 40-49 years with alopecia areata. Some clones in this sample may be carry-over from other donors' samples. Sequences were derived from whole blood, sampled in connection with sensitization to the hapten diphenylcyclopropenone (DPC). The chain couples TRBV12-3 or TRBV12-4 to TRBJ1-6, with 7 bases identical to TRBD1. The CDR3 protein is CASSARTGVNSPLHF. DNA for the CDR3: TGTGCCAGCAGTGCACGGACAGGCGTTAATTCACCCCTCCACTTT.